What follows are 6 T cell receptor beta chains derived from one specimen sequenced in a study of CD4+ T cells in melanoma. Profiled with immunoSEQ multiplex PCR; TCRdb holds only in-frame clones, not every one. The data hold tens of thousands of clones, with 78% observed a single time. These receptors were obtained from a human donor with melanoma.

DNA for the CDR3: TGTGCCAGCACCCCGGGACAGCCGAACACCGGGGAGCTGTTTTTT. It is translated as CASTPGQPNTGELFF. The chain combines TRBV6-1 with TRBJ2-2, with TRBD1 matching 7 bases. V lost 7 bases and J lost 0; bases outside the gene matches: 5. Germline values: CDR1 MNHNS, CDR2 SASEGT. The CDR3 runs 15 residues.

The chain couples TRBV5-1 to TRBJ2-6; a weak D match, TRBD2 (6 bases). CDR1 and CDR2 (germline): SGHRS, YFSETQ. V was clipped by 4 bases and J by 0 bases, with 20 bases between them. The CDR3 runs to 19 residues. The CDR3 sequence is CASSRAGERANSGANVLTF. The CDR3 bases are TGCGCCAGCAGCCGAGCGGGTGAGCGGGCGAACTCTGGGGCCAACGTCCTGACTTTC.

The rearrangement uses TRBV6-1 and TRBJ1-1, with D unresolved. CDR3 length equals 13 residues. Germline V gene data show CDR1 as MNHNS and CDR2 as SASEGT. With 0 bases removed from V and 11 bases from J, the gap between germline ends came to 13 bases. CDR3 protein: CASSEAWVNRAFF. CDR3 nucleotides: TGTGCCAGCAGTGAAGCTTGGGTAAATAGGGCTTTCTTT.

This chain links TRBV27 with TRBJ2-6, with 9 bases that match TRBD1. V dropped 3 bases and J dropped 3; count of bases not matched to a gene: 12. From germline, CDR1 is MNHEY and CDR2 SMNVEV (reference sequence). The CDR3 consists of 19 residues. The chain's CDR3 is CASSLWYVDRGGGANVLTF. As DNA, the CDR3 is TGTGCCAGCAGTTTGTGGTATGTGGACAGGGGTGGTGGGGCCAACGTCCTGACTTTC. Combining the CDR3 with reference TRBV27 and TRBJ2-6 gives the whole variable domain EAQVTQNPRYLITVTGKKLTVTCSQNMNHEYMSWYRQDPGLGLRQIYYSMNVEVTDKGDVPEGYKVSRKEKRNFPLILESPSPNQTSLYFCASSLWYVDRGGGANVLTFGAGSRLTVL.

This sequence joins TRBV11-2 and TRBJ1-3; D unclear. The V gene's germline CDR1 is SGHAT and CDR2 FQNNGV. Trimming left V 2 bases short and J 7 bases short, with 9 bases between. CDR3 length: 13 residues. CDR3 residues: CASSLQLFNTIYF. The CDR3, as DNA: TGTGCCAGCAGCTTACAACTGTTTAACACCATATATTTT. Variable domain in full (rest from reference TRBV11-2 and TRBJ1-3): EAGVAQSPRYKIIEKRQSVAFWCNPISGHATLYWYQQILGQGPKLLIQFQNNGVVDDSQLPKDRFSAERLKGVDSTLKIQPAKLEDSAVYLCASSLQLFNTIYFGEGSWLTVV.

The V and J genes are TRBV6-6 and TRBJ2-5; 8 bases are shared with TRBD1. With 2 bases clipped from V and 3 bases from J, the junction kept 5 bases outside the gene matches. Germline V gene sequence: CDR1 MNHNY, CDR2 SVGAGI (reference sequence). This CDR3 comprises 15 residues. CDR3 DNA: TGTGCCAGCAGTTACCGTAAGACAGGGGAAGAGACCCAGTACTTC. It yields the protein CASSYRKTGEETQYF.